This T cell receptor beta chain was sequenced in a study of CD8 T cells in ankylosing spondylitis (dated by TCRdb to 2016 to 2017). In terms of the full investigation: The study set out to find disease-linked TCR variants by profiling T cell receptor beta repertoires in ankylosing spondylitis patients and healthy donors. The full study cohort comprised around 25 ankylosing spondylitis patients and roughly 100 healthy donors. Samples of peripheral blood were taken, and for ankylosing spondylitis patients, synovial fluid was collected as well.

V was cut back by 2 bases and J by 9 bases, leaving a gap of 2 bases between them. The CDR3, from cysteine to phenylalanine, totals 11 residues. The kept DNA is CDR3 alone, 33 bases in frame from the first base. CDR1 and CDR2, looked up from the germline V gene (reference sequence), are SEHNR and FQNEAQ. On the study overall, not on this receptor specifically: Some motif variants had previously been reported in the synovial fluid and blood of reactive arthritis patients, which suggests shared mechanisms of disease initiation. The disease-linked clones had a CD8+ phenotype and were found at relatively low frequencies in peripheral blood. According to the report, matched synovial fluid samples from ankylosing spondylitis patients were significantly enriched for the disease-linked clones. A TCR beta motif of about 8 highly homologous amino acid variants appeared characteristic of blood from ankylosing spondylitis patients.

Worth noting for this clonotype: Its antigen is unknown. No base-level quality is on record; no much larger clone is a single base apart.

These reads were obtained on an Illumina HiSeq 2500. Quantitative 5'-RACE with molecular barcodes was the method used to prepare the TCR beta libraries. The published analysis was carried out like this. A new computational method based on a probabilistic model of VDJ rearrangement was used to identify disease-linked TCR variants. The public reads were run again by TCRdb, first through fastp at Q25 and then through MiXCR, and only productive beta chains were kept. Each record represents a unique CDR3 protein, reported with the most common genes and DNA among its rows. The V and J calls, along with clone size, are taken from TCRdb and not from the paper's own processing. In all, the sample holds 310,000 or so distinct CDR3 sequences, and about 20% of those were seen once. The top ten clones comprise roughly 7.4% of the sample.

The chain was built from TRBV7-9 and TRBJ1-6; the D gene cannot be resolved reliably. The sample was blood, either unsorted or a sorted T cell fraction (not recorded which). The sequence was collected from a male donor with ankylosing spondylitis or in good health (not recorded which). Here the CDR3 is given as CASSLSSPLHF. In nucleotide form, the sequence is TGTGCCAGCAGCTTAAGTTCACCCCTCCACTTT.